The 7 T cell receptor beta chains below come from one sample, sequenced in a study of shared clonotypes between healthy human individuals. TCRdb's table, derived via immunoSEQ multiplex PCR, lists solely in-frame clones and lacks some. The repertoire includes 2.3 million or so clones, 85% to 95% of them detected once, and 0.35% to 0.45% sits in the top ten. The sequencing input was naive CD4+ T cells from PBMCs. Subset described: CD45RA+ positively selected. These receptors were obtained from a man aged 18 to 30 in good health. Some clones in this sample may be carry-over from other donors' samples.

The table lists this clone with a few counts. The CDR3 DNA reads TGTGCCTGGAGTGCTAGGATCCACACTGAAGCTTTCTTT. Translating gives CAWSARIHTEAFF. The chain recombines TRBV30 with TRBJ1-1; D is unclear. The ends were cut back, 1 base at V and 3 bases at J, with 9 bases in the middle. The CDR3 consists of 13 residues. Germline V CDR1 and CDR2: GTSNPN, SVGIG (reference sequence).

The chain uses TRBV6-5 and TRBJ2-7; no reliable D call. Trimming stripped 4 bases from V and 3 bases from J, with 19 bases between. The CDR3 consists of 16 residues. Germline V gene data show CDR1 as MNHEY and CDR2 as SVGAGI. CDR3 protein: CASSSGRLAGNYEQYF. In nucleotides, the CDR3 is TGTGCCAGCAGTTCGGGTAGGTTGGCAGGAAACTACGAGCAGTACTTC.

This clone was recorded a few times. At one end the junction does not follow the germline gene, possibly because of a read error. This rearrangement joins TRBV2 to TRBJ2-1, with D maybe TRBD2 (5 bases). The CDR3 totals 15 residues. Germline CDR1 and CDR2: SNHLY and FYNNEI. In DNA form, the CDR3 reads TGTGCCAGCAGGGAAGACTATTCCCAGGTCAATGAGCAGTTCTTC. As protein: CASREDYSQVNEQFF.

For this clone: The identical CDR3 is also encoded by other nucleotide sequences in the sample. The chain combines TRBV6-5 with TRBJ1-5; tentative D call: TRBD1 (6 bases). V was pared by 5 bases and J by 7 bases, with 12 bases between. Germline CDR1 MNHEY, CDR2 SVGAGI. There are 13 residues in the CDR3. The CDR3 region has the DNA TGTGCCAGCAGTAGAACAGGGAGCCAGCCCCAGCATTTT. This gives the protein CASSRTGSQPQHF.

The rearrangement joins TRBV6-6 to TRBJ1-5; maybe TRBD1 (6 bases). The CDR3 is made up of 15 amino acids. V dropped 1 base and J dropped 4 bases, with 11 bases sitting between them. Per germline, CDR1 MNHNY and CDR2 SVGAGI (reference sequence). The CDR3 is CASSYFTQGNQPQHF. The DNA for the CDR3 is TGTGCCAGCAGTTACTTCACACAGGGAAATCAGCCCCAGCATTTT.

The CDR3 DNA follows: TGCGCCAGCAGCTTGGTACAGGGGCCTGCGGGGGAGCAGTACTTC. It codes for CASSLVQGPAGEQYF. The chain joins TRBV5-1 to TRBJ2-7; perhaps TRBD1 as D (7 bases). This CDR3 region has 15 residues. V lost 0 bases, J lost 7 bases, and 17 bases lay in between. CDR1 and CDR2 from the germline V gene are SGHRS and YFSETQ.

This clone appeared a few times. This CDR3 is also generated by other DNA sequences in the sample. The chain joins TRBV28 to TRBJ1-2; TRBD1 is a possible D gene (6 bases). CDR1 and CDR2 (germline): MDHEN, SYDVKM. The CDR3 covers 13 residues. V lost 6 bases to trimming and J lost 2 bases, with 10 bases between them. The CDR3 spells CASSNTGNYGYTF. Here the CDR3 DNA reads TGTGCCAGCAGCAATACAGGGAACTATGGCTACACCTTC.